These T cell receptor beta chains were read from a single sample in a study of blood T cell repertoires in COVID-19. The data were produced by immunoSEQ multiplex PCR, yet TCRdb's version contains in-frame clones alone and is incomplete. The sample holds over 45,000 clones, roughly nine tenths seen once. What was sequenced was peripheral blood. The receptors were gathered from a woman over 75 with acute or convalescent COVID-19. CDR3s include the opening cysteine and the closing phenylalanine or tryptophan. D genes are given only for firm matches. Expanded clones get a size class; other rows say once, few or many, or leave the size out.

TGCGCCAGCAGAAGACAGGTTGCAACTAATGAAAAACTGTTTTTT | CASRRQVATNEKLFF | TRBV4-1 | . | . | TRBJ1-4
TGTGCCAGCACTTCCCAGACAGGGGTCTTTACTGAAGCTTTCTTT | CASTSQTGVFTEAFF | TRBV7-2 | TRBD1 | . | TRBJ1-1
TGTGCCAGCAGTTCCCCAGGGGGCGCAGAGGAAAAACTGTTTTTT | CASSSPGGAEEKLFF | TRBV28 | TRBD1 | . | TRBJ1-4
TGTGCCAGCAGTGAAGGGCAGGTTTACACCGGGGAGCTGTTTTTT | CASSEGQVYTGELFF | TRBV2 | . | . | TRBJ2-2
TGTGCCAGCAGCCGACTTGCGGGGGGGCCCACAGATACGCAGTATTTT | CASSRLAGGPTDTQYF | TRBV3-1/TRBV3-2 | TRBD2 | . | TRBJ2-3
TGTGCCTGGAGCCTGGGACTAGCGAAGGTGGATGAGCAGTTCTTC | CAWSLGLAKVDEQFF | TRBV30 | TRBD2 | . | TRBJ2-1
TGTGCCAGCAGCTTCACCCCGGGACTAGCCGATTACGAGCAGTACTTC | CASSFTPGLADYEQYF | TRBV7-6 | TRBD2 | . | TRBJ2-7
TGTGCCAGCAGCTGGATGGGGGGGGGATCCTACAATGAGCAGTTCTTC | CASSWMGGGSYNEQFF | TRBV2 | TRBD2 | . | TRBJ2-1
TGCAGCGTTGAATTGGGTAGCCGTAAACACTTC | CSVELGSRKHF | TRBV29-1 | . | . | TRBJ2-5
TGCGCCAGCAGCCAGGGACAGGTCTACGAGCAGTACTTC | CASSQGQVYEQYF | TRBV5-1 | TRBD1 | once | TRBJ2-7
TGTGCCAGCACCCGGGAGGGAAGCACAGATACGCAGTATTTT | CASTREGSTDTQYF | TRBV7-9 | TRBD2 | . | TRBJ2-3
TGTGCCAGCAGTGAAGCACCAGGGGTTTCACCCCTCCACTTT | CASSEAPGVSPLHF | TRBV6-1 | . | . | TRBJ1-6
TGTGCCAGTAGGAACCTGACTAGCGGGGATCGTACAGATACGCAGTATTTT | CASRNLTSGDRTDTQYF | TRBV19 | TRBD2 | . | TRBJ2-3
TGTGCCAGCAGCTTAGGAGGCAGGGGATCAGATACGCAGTATTTT | CASSLGGRGSDTQYF | TRBV7-2 | . | . | TRBJ2-3
TGTGCCAGTAGCCCCCGGGACACAGGCTCTGGAAACACCATATATTTT | CASSPRDTGSGNTIYF | TRBV19 | . | . | TRBJ1-3
TGCAGTGCTAGTTCCAGCGGGGACAATGAGCAGTTCTTC | CSASSSGDNEQFF | TRBV20-1 | TRBD2 | few | TRBJ2-1
TGTGCCAGCAGCCCGGGGCGGGGCCAGCAGTTCTTC | CASSPGRGQQFF | TRBV4-2 | . | . | TRBJ2-1
TGTGCCAGCAGCTCCTGGACAAGGGTTGGGCAGCCCCAGCATTTT | CASSSWTRVGQPQHF | TRBV7-2 | . | . | TRBJ1-5
TGCGCCAGCAGCTTGGGACTAGCGGCAGATACGCAGTATTTT | CASSLGLAADTQYF | TRBV5-1 | TRBD2 | . | TRBJ2-3
TGCAGCGTTAGCGGGGGGGCCGGGATCAATGAGCAGTTCTTC | CSVSGGAGINEQFF | TRBV29-1 | TRBD2 | once | TRBJ2-1
TGTGCCAGCAGCCAAGGGCCAGGCTACGAGCAGTACTTC | CASSQGPGYEQYF | TRBV14 | . | . | TRBJ2-7
TGTGCCAGCTCACCTCTGACAGGGAACAAAGAGACCCAGTACTTC | CASSPLTGNKETQYF | TRBV18 | TRBD1 | . | TRBJ2-5
TGCGCCAGCAGTGAGGGGCTAGCTGGGGTTACGCAGTATTTT | CASSEGLAGVTQYF | TRBV10-2 | . | . | TRBJ2-3
TGTGCCAGCAGGCCGGGACAGGGGCTCAATGAGCAGTTCTTC | CASRPGQGLNEQFF | TRBV7-9 | TRBD1 | . | TRBJ2-1
TGTGCCACCCGGACAGGGGGAGTTACTGAAGCTTTCTTT | CATRTGGVTEAFF | TRBV28 | TRBD1 | . | TRBJ1-1
TGTGCCAGCAGCGTGTCGGGGACAGATACGCAGTATTTT | CASSVSGTDTQYF | TRBV5-6 | . | . | TRBJ2-3
TGCGCCAGCAGCTCCCCCGGCGGGGGTAGCACAGATACGCAGTATTTT | CASSSPGGGSTDTQYF | TRBV5-1 | TRBD2 | . | TRBJ2-3
TGTGCCAGCTCAAGGGACTCCGGGGACCAGTATTTT | CASSRDSGDQYF | TRBV18 | . | once | TRBJ2-3
TGTGCCAGCAGTCCGAACAGGGAGACCCAGTACTTC | CASSPNRETQYF | TRBV5-4 | . | . | TRBJ2-5
TGTGCCAGCAGCTTGGGGGCCCCCGACCTCTATGGCTACACCTTC | CASSLGAPDLYGYTF | TRBV5-6 | . | . | TRBJ1-2
TGCAGCGTGGAAAGGGGTTTAACTGAAGCTTTCTTT | CSVERGLTEAFF | TRBV29-1 | . | . | TRBJ1-1
TGTGCCAGCAGGGTCCGAGAAGAGACCCAGTACTTC | CASRVREETQYF | TRBV12-3/TRBV12-4 | . | . | TRBJ2-5
TGTGCCAGCAGTTTATCCCATCTTAGAAGACAGGGACGTAGCAATCAGCCCCAGCATTTT | CASSLSHLRRQGRSNQPQHF | TRBV28 | TRBD1 | . | TRBJ1-5
TGTGCCAGCAGCCTCCGGACAGGGCCGTATAATGAGCAGTTCTTC | CASSLRTGPYNEQFF | TRBV7-2 | TRBD1 | few | TRBJ2-1
TGTGCCAGCTCCCCCAATCCTGGTGACAGGGTTAATTCACCCCTCCACTTT | CASSPNPGDRVNSPLHF | TRBV18 | TRBD1 | . | TRBJ1-6
TGTGCCAGCGGGCAGGGAAGCTATGGCTACACCTTC | CASGQGSYGYTF | TRBV28 | . | . | TRBJ1-2
TGTGCCACCAAGGACAGGGGGAGGCTCGAGCAGTACTTC | CATKDRGRLEQYF | TRBV19 | TRBD1 | . | TRBJ2-7
TGTGCCAGCAGTGAAAGGAGGAGAACAAGCTCTGGAAACACCATATATTTT | CASSERRRTSSGNTIYF | TRBV2 | . | . | TRBJ1-3
TGCGCCAGCAGCCCGTCCGGGACAGGGAATGATGGCTACACCTTC | CASSPSGTGNDGYTF | TRBV5-1 | TRBD1 | once | TRBJ1-2
TGTGCCAGTAGTATAGATCGGAGAGATACGCAGTATTTT | CASSIDRRDTQYF | TRBV19 | . | . | TRBJ2-3
TGTGCCAGCAGTGATGGGGCGGCCTCTATGGCACCCCTCCACTTT | CASSDGAASMAPLHF | TRBV2 | . | once | TRBJ1-6
TGTGCCAGCTCGACGGGACAGGTCAATGAGCAGTTCTTC | CASSTGQVNEQFF | TRBV18 | TRBD1 | once | TRBJ2-1
TGTGCCAGTAGTATCGTGGCGGGGGGACAAGAGACCCAGTACTTC | CASSIVAGGQETQYF | TRBV19 | TRBD2 | few | TRBJ2-5
TGCGCCAGCAGCGCCGGGACAGGGAACTATGGCTACACCTTC | CASSAGTGNYGYTF | TRBV5-1 | TRBD1 | . | TRBJ1-2
TGTGCCAGCAGTCGCCGGAGGAACACTGAAGCTTTCTTT | CASSRRRNTEAFF | TRBV6-5 | . | . | TRBJ1-1
TGTGCCAGCAGCTTCAACAGGGTTCGGAACACTGAAGCTTTCTTT | CASSFNRVRNTEAFF | TRBV7-2 | . | . | TRBJ1-1
TGTGCCAGCAGCCCTCGAGGGGGCAGGGCTAACTATGGCTACACCTTC | CASSPRGGRANYGYTF | TRBV7-2 | TRBD1 | . | TRBJ1-2
TGTGCCAGCAGGGGACAGGAGAGAACTAATGAAAAACTGTTTTTT | CASRGQERTNEKLFF | TRBV6-5 | TRBD1 | . | TRBJ1-4
TGTGCCAGCAGTTCCAGGGGTGAGGGAAACATTCAGTACTTC | CASSSRGEGNIQYF | TRBV28 | . | . | TRBJ2-4
TGTGCCAGCCGGAGGAGTGGCACCGGGGAGCTGTTTTTT | CASRRSGTGELFF | TRBV12-3/TRBV12-4 | . | . | TRBJ2-2
TGTGCCAGCAGCCCCCTGCCGGGGAGCTCCTACGAGCAGTACTTC | CASSPLPGSSYEQYF | TRBV13 | . | . | TRBJ2-7
TGTGCCAGCAGCTTTGATCCCAGGGGAAATTCACCCCTCCACTTT | CASSFDPRGNSPLHF | TRBV5-6 | . | . | TRBJ1-6
TGTGCCAGCATCACAGGGGGCCGAGGGAACACTGAAGCTTTCTTT | CASITGGRGNTEAFF | TRBV25-1 | TRBD1 | once | TRBJ1-1
TGCGCCAGCAGCTTAAGAACAGGGGAATACAATGAGCAGTTCTTC | CASSLRTGEYNEQFF | TRBV5-1 | TRBD1 | . | TRBJ2-1
TGTGCCAGCAGCGAACAGAAGTACCAAGAGACCCAGTACTTC | CASSEQKYQETQYF | TRBV5-4 | . | . | TRBJ2-5